The present TCR beta chain was sequenced within a study of beta chain features in type 1 diabetes. Across the study: There were some 98 million sorted cells examined across all samples. Whole-study findings and limits: Any PCR bias toward short templates would affect both groups alike.

Expressed TCRB transcripts got sequenced, as all isolated RNA was reverse transcribed. Sequenced naive, central memory and regulatory T cell samples produced an average of about 3.57 million reads. Data came from immunoSEQ multiplex PCR; TCRdb stores just in-frame clones and leaves some out. The sample includes about 160,000 clones, about 9.1% of them seen just once. Germline V gene sequence: CDR1 MNHNY, CDR2 SVGAGI (reference sequence). The CDR3 contains 14 residues. V lost 7 bases and J 7 bases, leaving 20 bases between the germline ends. This clone was counted only a few times. Its antigen is undetermined.

The sequence was collected from a woman aged 18-30 years in good health. The rearrangement links TRBV6-6 to TRBJ2-7; maybe TRBD1 (6 bases). The sequenced material came from central memory CD4+ T cells from blood. The CDR3 region is CASKLGQSSVEQYF. The CDR3 DNA follows: TGTGCCAGCAAATTAGGACAGTCATCGGTGGAGCAGTACTTC.